These 24 T cell receptor beta chains were sequenced from one sample in a study of cytomegalovirus exposure and HLA in healthy donors. Vbeta (60) and Jbeta (13) primers were used in the PCR. Clones were sequenced by immunoSEQ multiplex PCR, and TCRdb holds only the in-frame ones, with some missing. The sample contains 250,000 to 350,000 clones, roughly 88% of which appear only once. The sample comprised PBMCs. All receptors come from a middle-aged man in good health and CMV-seropositive.

The V and J genes are TRBV6-5 and TRBJ1-5; D is undetermined. The CDR3 is 13 amino acids. The germline V and J ends were trimmed by 2 bases and 4 bases, with 6 bases remaining between them. Germline V CDR1 and CDR2: MNHEY, SVGAGI. The CDR3 sequence: CASSYRRNQPQHF. The CDR3 DNA follows: TGTGCCAGCAGTTACCGGCGGAATCAGCCCCAGCATTTT.

V gene TRBV6-5 combines with J gene TRBJ1-1; D perhaps matches TRBD1 (5 bases). Trimming removed 5 bases at V and 5 bases at J, with 18 bases between. The CDR3 consists of 15 residues. Germline V gives CDR1 MNHEY, CDR2 SVGAGI. The CDR3 spells CASSRFRDSRTEAFF. DNA for the CDR3: TGTGCCAGCAGTCGCTTCAGGGACTCAAGGACTGAAGCTTTCTTT.

This clone occurred once. The J gene is TRBJ2-3, the V gene TRBV9; 9 positions match TRBD2. Trimming took 1 base from V and 12 from J; bases not matched to a gene: 12. CDR3 length equals 15 residues. Germline CDR1 and CDR2: SGDLS and YYNGEE. The CDR3 sequence is CASSVWGRGRAPQYF. CDR3 nucleotides: TGTGCCAGCAGCGTATGGGGTCGCGGGAGGGCCCCACAGTATTTT.

This chain links TRBV28 with TRBJ2-7, with 8 bases identical to TRBD1. CDR3 length: 16 amino acids. The J segment lost 4 bases and the V segment lost 3 bases, leaving 11 bases of the junction unmatched. Per germline, CDR1 MDHEN and CDR2 SYDVKM. The CDR3 DNA follows: TGTGCCAGCAGTTTTCTTCTCGTCGACAGGGGATACGAGCAGTACTTC. It yields the protein CASSFLLVDRGYEQYF. Together with reference TRBV28 and TRBJ2-7, the CDR3 gives the full variable domain: DVKVTQSSRYLVKRTGEKVFLECVQDMDHENMFWYRQDPGLGLRLIYFSYDVKMKEKGDIPEGYSVSREKKERFSLILESASTNQTSMYLCASSFLLVDRGYEQYFGPGTRLTVT.

The chain couples TRBV25-1 to TRBJ1-1; a weak D match, TRBD1 (6 bases). The CDR3 is made up of 13 amino acids. Trimming took 6 bases from V and 4 from J, leaving 12 bases between them. Germline V gene data show CDR1 as MGHDK and CDR2 as SYGVNS. The CDR3 bases are TGTGCCAGCAGCCTACAGGGTGGCACTGAAGCTTTCTTT. Encoded protein: CASSLQGGTEAFF. The variable domain in full, completed from reference TRBV25-1 and TRBJ1-1, reads EADIYQTPRYLVIGTGKKITLECSQTMGHDKMYWYQQDPGMELHLIHYSYGVNSTEKGDLSSESTVSRIRTEHFPLTLESARPSHTSQYLCASSLQGGTEAFFGQGTRLTVV.

This clone was observed a single time. The rearrangement links TRBV27 to TRBJ1-1; 7 bases align to TRBD1. Germline lookup yields CDR1 MNHEY and CDR2 SMNVEV (reference sequence). J was trimmed by 3 bases and V by 6 bases; bases with no gene match: 4. The CDR3 is made up of 13 amino acids. The CDR3 bases are TGTGCCAGCAGCTTTACAGGGGACACTGAAGCTTTCTTT. Protein product: CASSFTGDTEAFF.

This clone has only one observation. This chain connects TRBV29-1 to TRBJ2-7; no firm D call. The V and J ends lost 2 bases and 2 bases respectively, with 4 bases between them. Germline-derived CDR1 and CDR2 are SQVTM and ANQGSEA. The CDR3 contains 11 residues. The CDR3 coding sequence is TGCAGCGTTGAATTAGCCTACGAGCAGTACTTC. Its protein is CSVELAYEQYF.

In this sample, this clone turned up once. Other DNA sequences in this specimen translate into the identical CDR3. The rearrangement uses TRBV19 and TRBJ2-7; 11 positions match TRBD1. The CDR3 extends over 15 amino acids. The germline gives CDR1 LNHDA, CDR2 SQIVND (reference sequence). The V and J ends lost 8 bases and 0 bases, in that order; junction bases with no gene match: 6. CDR3 sequence: CASSTGTGGSYEQYF. The CDR3 coding sequence is TGTGCCAGTTCCACCGGGACAGGGGGCTCCTACGAGCAGTACTTC.

This chain links TRBV6-5 with TRBJ1-3; D is uncertain. CDR1 and CDR2 (germline): MNHEY, SVGAGI. V lost 8 bases and J lost 0, with 14 bases in between. CDR3 length equals 15 residues. CDR3 DNA: TGTGCCAGCGGTAAAAGGAGCTACTCTGGAAACACCATATATTTT. Translation: CASGKRSYSGNTIYF.

The rearrangement joins TRBV6-1 to TRBJ2-7, with D perhaps TRBD2 (5 bases). CDR3 size: 13 residues. With 6 bases removed from V and 5 bases from J, the gap between germline ends came to 14 bases. The germline CDR1 and CDR2 sequences are MNHNS and SASEGT. The CDR3 DNA follows: TGTGCCAGCAGGGGTGAGGGTGGGAACGAGCAGTACTTC. Protein: CASRGEGGNEQYF.

The rearrangement joins TRBV27 to TRBJ2-7, with a possible D match to TRBD1 (7 bases). Germline CDR1 reads MNHEY; CDR2 reads SMNVEV (reference sequence). Deletions cut 0 bases from V and 6 bases from J, with 15 bases between. The CDR3 has 15 residues. Written as DNA, the CDR3 is TGTGCCAGCAGTTTATCCTCAGGGGGGTCTGGCGAGCAGTACTTC. It translates to CASSLSSGGSGEQYF.

The chain couples TRBV30 to TRBJ2-7; 8 positions match TRBD1. The junction had 1 base not matched to a gene; V was cut back by 1 base and J by 5 bases. The CDR3 covers 12 residues. Germline V gene sequence: CDR1 GTSNPN, CDR2 SVGIG (reference sequence). The CDR3 protein is CAWSDRGDEQYF. For the CDR3, the DNA is TGTGCCTGGAGTGACAGGGGGGACGAGCAGTACTTC.

Here the CDR3 reads CASSTQSSGYNEQFF. The CDR3 region has the DNA TGTGCCAGCAGTACCCAGAGCTCGGGCTACAATGAGCAGTTCTTC. The chain couples TRBV28 to TRBJ2-1; unclear D gene. V dropped 5 bases and J dropped 3 bases, with 14 bases sitting between them. This CDR3 is built from 15 residues. Per the germline V gene, CDR1 is MDHEN and CDR2 is SYDVKM.

The V and J genes are TRBV28 and TRBJ1-3; no reliable D call. V was shortened by 3 bases and J by 8 bases, with 11 bases between the two germline ends. The CDR3 has 13 amino acids. The germline V gene has CDR1 MDHEN and CDR2 SYDVKM. The CDR3 protein is CASSFRPGDTIYF. In DNA, the CDR3 is TGTGCCAGCAGTTTTAGGCCCGGGGACACCATATATTTT.

The J gene is TRBJ1-2, the V gene TRBV4-1, with D perhaps TRBD1 (5 bases). Germline V gives CDR1 MGHRA, CDR2 YSYEKL. The CDR3 consists of 15 residues. V was pared by 0 bases and J by 4 bases, with 12 bases between. The CDR3 DNA reads as TGCGCCAGCAGCCAAGATTCAGGGTTTAGCTATGGCTACACCTTC. Amino acid sequence: CASSQDSGFSYGYTF.

The J gene is TRBJ1-3, the V gene TRBV6-5; D is uncertain. The CDR3 has 12 residues. Germline CDR1 reads MNHEY; CDR2 reads SVGAGI. The germline V and J ends were trimmed by 5 bases and 3 bases, with 5 bases remaining between them. The CDR3 region has the DNA TGTGCCAGCAGTGCGAGTGGAAACACCATATATTTT. Translating gives CASSASGNTIYF.

The rearrangement uses TRBV19 and TRBJ2-1; weak D call: TRBD2 (6 bases). This CDR3 is 14 amino acids long. The germline gives CDR1 LNHDA, CDR2 SQIVND (reference sequence). V lost 6 bases, J lost 5 bases, and 14 bases lay in between. This CDR3 reads CASRDPGLNNEQFF. Here the CDR3 DNA reads TGTGCCAGTAGAGATCCGGGACTTAACAATGAGCAGTTCTTC.

The chain couples TRBV5-1 to TRBJ2-1; D may be TRBD2 (5 bases). V was shortened by 4 bases and J by 8 bases, with 10 bases between the two germline ends. The CDR3 is made up of 12 amino acids. Germline CDR1 is SGHRS and CDR2 is YFSETQ. DNA for the CDR3: TGCGCCAGCAGCCCCTGGGGAGATGAGCAGTTCTTC. Encoded protein: CASSPWGDEQFF.

V is TRBV28 and J is TRBJ1-4; 9 positions agree with TRBD1. CDR3 length: 15 residues. Germline V CDR1 and CDR2: MDHEN, SYDVKM. V was clipped by 5 bases and J by 8 bases; unmatched bases: 9. The CDR3 nucleotides are TGTGCCAGCAGTACTCTCGGGACAGGGCGAGAAAAACTGTTTTTT. Its protein is CASSTLGTGREKLFF.

The rearrangement joins TRBV7-2 to TRBJ2-1; a weak D match, TRBD2 (5 bases). The V and J ends lost 5 bases and 2 bases respectively, with 13 bases between them. CDR3 length: 15 residues. The V gene's germline CDR1 is SGHTA and CDR2 FQGNSA. CDR3 coding DNA: TGTGCCAGCAGCCGGGGTCGAAACACCTACAATGAGCAGTTCTTC. It translates to CASSRGRNTYNEQFF.

The chain employs TRBV27 and TRBJ2-1; perhaps TRBD2 as D (5 bases). This CDR3 region has 12 residues. V dropped 8 bases and J dropped 8 bases, with 13 bases sitting between them. The V gene's germline CDR1 is MNHEY and CDR2 SMNVEV (reference sequence). Here the CDR3 DNA reads TGTGCCAGCGGGCGGGTTATGGATGAGCAGTTCTTC. Protein: CASGRVMDEQFF.

The rearrangement uses TRBV5-5 and TRBJ2-2, with 7 nucleotides matching TRBD2. This CDR3 has 17 amino acids. Germline-derived CDR1 and CDR2 are SGHKS and YYEKEE (reference sequence). V dropped 2 bases and J dropped 6; count of bases not matched to a gene: 13. This CDR3 is CASSFLPEREIAGELFF. As DNA, the CDR3 is TGTGCCAGCAGCTTCCTCCCCGAGCGGGAAATCGCCGGGGAGCTGTTTTTT.

The rearrangement joins TRBV7-9 to TRBJ2-1, with D possibly TRBD1 on 5 matching bases. The CDR3 length is 17 residues. The germline V gene has CDR1 SEHNR and CDR2 FQNEAQ (reference sequence). V was trimmed by 0 bases and J by 0 bases, leaving 12 bases between them. CDR3 residues: CASSLAVGQSSYNEQFF. As DNA, the CDR3 is TGTGCCAGCAGCTTAGCGGTAGGACAAAGCTCCTACAATGAGCAGTTCTTC.

CDR3 loop: CASSQTSGPYNEQFF. CDR3 nucleotide sequence: TGTGCCAGCAGCCAAACTAGCGGCCCCTACAATGAGCAGTTCTTC. This chain joins TRBV9 and TRBJ2-1, with 8 bases that match TRBD2. Losses at the gene ends were 4 bases for V and 2 bases for J; bases not matched to a gene: 5. Germline V gives CDR1 SGDLS, CDR2 YYNGEE. The CDR3 runs to 15 residues. Filled out from reference TRBV9 and TRBJ2-1, the complete variable domain reads DSGVTQTPKHLITATGQRVTLRCSPRSGDLSVYWYQQSLDQGLQFLIQYYNGEERAKGNILERFSAQQFPDLHSELNLSSLELGDSALYFCASSQTSGPYNEQFFGPGTRLTVL.